The entry below gives a single T cell receptor beta chain sequence along with its context. The sample is drawn from a study of cytomegalovirus exposure and HLA in healthy donors. This PCR relied on a set of 60 Vbeta primers and 13 Jbeta primers. Sequencing was performed with immunoSEQ multiplex PCR; in TCRdb, only in-frame clones are kept and a portion is missing. The sample shows 65,000 or so clones, 60% to 85% of them seen only once. This TCR was recovered from a woman between 40 and 50 years old in good health and CMV-seropositive. What was sequenced was PBMCs.

The CDR3 DNA follows: TGTGCCAGCAGTGAGGCGGGGTCCCGAAGAGACATTCAGTACTTC. Translating gives CASSEAGSRRDIQYF. This rearrangement joins TRBV6-1 to TRBJ2-4; D is possibly TRBD2 (6 bases). V lost 3 bases, J lost 8 bases, and 17 bases lay in between. CDR1 and CDR2 (germline): MNHNS, SASEGT. The CDR3 covers 15 residues.